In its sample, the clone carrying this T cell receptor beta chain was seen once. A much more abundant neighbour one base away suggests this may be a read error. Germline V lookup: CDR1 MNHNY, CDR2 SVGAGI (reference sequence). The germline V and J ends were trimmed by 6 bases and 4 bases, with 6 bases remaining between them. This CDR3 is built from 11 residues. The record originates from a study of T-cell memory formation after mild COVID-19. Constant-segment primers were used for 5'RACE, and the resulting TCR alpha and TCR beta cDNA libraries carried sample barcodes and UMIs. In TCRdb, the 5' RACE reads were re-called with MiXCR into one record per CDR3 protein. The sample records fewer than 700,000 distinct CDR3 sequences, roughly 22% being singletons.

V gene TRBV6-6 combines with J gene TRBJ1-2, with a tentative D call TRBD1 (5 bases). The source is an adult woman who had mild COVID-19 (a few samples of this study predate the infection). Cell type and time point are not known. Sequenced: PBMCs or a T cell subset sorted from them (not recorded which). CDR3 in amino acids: CASRQGYGYTF. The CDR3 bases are TGTGCCAGCAGGCAGGGCTATGGCTACACCTTC.